Listed here are 16 T cell receptor beta chains from one sample, sequenced in a study of T cell responses to AZD1222 COVID-19 vaccine. Some clones are missing from TCRdb's copy, which holds only in-frame ones; the method was immunoSEQ multiplex PCR. Here the sample spans about 170,000 clones, around 88% being singletons. Material: peripheral blood, obtained 28 days after the second AZD1222 dose. All receptors come from an adult who received the AZD1222 COVID-19 vaccine.

This clone was counted only a few times. The V gene is TRBV29-1, the J gene TRBJ1-1, with D possibly being TRBD1 (5 bases). In germline, CDR1 is SQVTM, CDR2 ANQGSEA. This CDR3 has 12 residues. CDR3: CTLSMGGTEAFF. The CDR3 coding sequence is TGCACCCTTTCGATGGGGGGCACTGAAGCTTTCTTT.

A few counts support this clone. The sample has other DNA sequences that encode this CDR3 too. This sequence joins TRBV20-1 and TRBJ1-5; a weak D match, TRBD1 (5 bases). Trimming cost V 3 bases and J 7 bases, with 10 bases left between them. CDR3 length equals 12 residues. Germline V gives CDR1 DFQATT, CDR2 SNEGSKA (reference sequence). The CDR3 DNA follows: TGCAGTGCTAGTCAGGGAGGCCAGCCCCAGCATTTT. Translated, it gives CSASQGGQPQHF.

The chain carries TRBV9 and TRBJ1-2, with a tentative D call TRBD1 (5 bases). Germline values: CDR1 SGDLS, CDR2 YYNGEE. This CDR3 region has 12 residues. The germline V and J ends were trimmed by 4 bases and 7 bases, with 11 bases remaining between them. CDR3 protein: CASSTGDGGYTF. Here the CDR3 DNA reads TGTGCCAGCAGCACAGGAGATGGTGGCTACACCTTC.

This sequence joins TRBV4-2 and TRBJ2-7; D gene unclear. The CDR3 totals 14 residues. Germline values: CDR1 LGHNA, CDR2 YNFKEQ. V lost 5 bases and J lost 2, with 13 bases in between. CDR3 in DNA: TGTGCCAGCAGCTTCTCTTTGGTCCCCTACGAGCAGTACTTC. Translated: CASSFSLVPYEQYF.

The rearrangement uses TRBV9 and TRBJ1-2, with D possibly TRBD1 on 6 matching bases. Germline loops: CDR1 SGDLS, CDR2 YYNGEE. The CDR3 length is 15 residues. V was shortened by 1 base and J by 5 bases, with 15 bases between the two germline ends. Here the CDR3 reads CASSVHLTRGYGYTF. DNA for the CDR3: TGTGCCAGCAGCGTACATCTTACCAGGGGATATGGCTACACCTTC.

The chain joins TRBV5-1 to TRBJ2-3; 11 nucleotides line up with TRBD1. The CDR3 consists of 15 residues. Germline V gene lookup returns CDR1 SGHRS and CDR2 YFSETQ. After removal of 4 bases from V and 4 bases from J, the junction contained 5 bases not matched to a gene. The CDR3 loop is CASSPGQGAPDTQYF. As DNA, the CDR3 is TGCGCCAGCAGCCCAGGACAGGGGGCACCAGATACGCAGTATTTT.

V is TRBV6-1 and J is TRBJ2-3; TRBD2 matches 13 bases. V lost 3 bases and J lost 3; bases outside the gene matches: 3. Germline V gene lookup returns CDR1 MNHNS and CDR2 SASEGT. The CDR3 covers 16 residues. In nucleotides, the CDR3 is TGTGCCAGCAGTGAGACTAGCGGGGGGCCTACAGATACGCAGTATTTT. Translating gives CASSETSGGPTDTQYF.

The rearrangement uses TRBV19 and TRBJ1-5; no reliable D call. CDR1 and CDR2 (germline): LNHDA, SQIVND (reference sequence). This CDR3 region has 15 residues. Trimming took 0 bases from V and 4 from J, leaving 10 bases between them. CDR3 loop: CASSIEPWGNQPQHF. CDR3 sequence (DNA): TGTGCCAGTAGTATAGAACCCTGGGGAAATCAGCCCCAGCATTTT.

V and J are TRBV24-1 and TRBJ1-1, with D uncertain. Germline V gene sequence: CDR1 KGHDR, CDR2 SFDVKD. The CDR3 sequence is 15 residues long. Trimming shortened V by 4 bases and J by 3 bases, and 14 bases separated the two germline ends. CDR3 amino acids: CATSDPERGYTEAFF. For the CDR3, the DNA is TGTGCCACCAGTGACCCTGAGAGAGGGTACACTGAAGCTTTCTTT.

J is TRBJ2-5 and V is TRBV3-1 (or the pseudogene TRBV3-2); D is unclear. Germline V gene lookup returns CDR1 LGHDT and CDR2 YNNKEL (reference sequence). V was clipped by 2 bases and J by 2 bases, with 6 bases between them. The CDR3 is 13 residues long. CDR3 in amino acids: CASSQRLQETQYF. The DNA of the CDR3 is TGTGCCAGCAGCCAAAGGCTTCAAGAGACCCAGTACTTC.

The genes are TRBV7-8 and TRBJ1-4, with TRBD1 identical over 7 bases. J gave up 8 bases and V 10 bases, and 10 bases lay outside the gene matches. Germline loops: CDR1 SGHVS, CDR2 FQNEAQ. This CDR3 region has 13 residues. Here the CDR3 DNA reads TGTGCCACAGGGGGGCAGGGGGGAGAAAAACTGTTTTTT. Translation gives CATGGQGGEKLFF.

This clone came up a few times. The rearrangement uses TRBV4-2 and TRBJ2-2; 8 bases are shared with TRBD1. With V trimmed by 4 bases and J by 7 bases, 17 bases remained unmatched. The CDR3 has 18 residues. The V gene's germline CDR1 is LGHNA and CDR2 YNFKEQ. The CDR3 protein is CASSLTSTGEVFGGELFF. CDR3 bases: TGTGCCAGCAGCCTTACTTCGACAGGGGAGGTATTCGGCGGGGAGCTGTTTTTT.

V gene TRBV29-1 combines with J gene TRBJ1-1; D is possibly TRBD1 (6 bases). The ends were cut back, 7 bases at V and 5 bases at J, with 11 bases in the middle. This CDR3 has 11 residues. CDR1 and CDR2 (germline): SQVTM, ANQGSEA. CDR3 DNA sequence: TGCAGCGGAGGGGGTTGGACTGAAGCTTTCTTT. It translates to CSGGGWTEAFF.

V gene TRBV29-1 combines with J gene TRBJ2-7; 9 nucleotides match TRBD1. Per germline, CDR1 SQVTM and CDR2 ANQGSEA. V was clipped by 7 bases and J by 6 bases; unmatched bases: 7. CDR3 length: 12 residues. CDR3 DNA: TGCAGCGCCGAGGGGACAGGGAGCGAGCAGTACTTC. Its protein product is CSAEGTGSEQYF.

The chain uses TRBV5-1 and TRBJ2-7; no reliable D call. Germline V gives CDR1 SGHRS, CDR2 YFSETQ. There are 12 residues in the CDR3. V was trimmed by 3 bases and J by 4 bases, leaving 8 bases between them. Here the CDR3 DNA reads TGCGCCAGCAGCTCGGACGGTTACGAGCAGTACTTC. Protein sequence: CASSSDGYEQYF. The full variable domain, completed using reference TRBV5-1 and TRBJ2-7, is KAGVTQTPRYLIKTRGQQVTLSCSPISGHRSVSWYQQTPGQGLQFLFEYFSETQRNKGNFPGRFSGRQFSNSRSEMNVSTLELGDSALYLCASSSDGYEQYFGPGTRLTVT.

This clone was observed a handful of times. V gene TRBV4-1 combines with J gene TRBJ1-6; D is perhaps TRBD1 (5 bases). The CDR3 is made up of 16 amino acids. V was shortened by 5 bases and J by 5 bases, with 16 bases between the two germline ends. Germline CDR1 is MGHRA and CDR2 is YSYEKL. CDR3 amino acids: CASSAAGTGDNSPLHF. For the CDR3, the DNA is TGCGCCAGCAGCGCCGCCGGGACCGGTGATAATTCACCCCTCCACTTT.